A selection of T cell receptor beta chains follows, all from one sample in a study of T-cell reconstitution after alpha-beta-depleted transplantation in children. In TCRdb, the PCR reads were re-called with MiXCR into one record per CDR3 protein. The data show 700,000 or so distinct CDR3 sequences, with around 13% seen just once and approximately 0.8% held by the top ten. The material was PBMCs, obtained before TCRalphabeta/CD19-depleted stem cell transplant. These receptor sequences come from a girl aged 2 to 10 with congenital amegakaryocytic thrombocytopenia, due to receive a stem cell transplant. CDR3s leave out the opening cysteine and the closing phenylalanine or tryptophan. D genes are given only for firm matches. Size values are once, few and many counts, or a class for expanded clones, and some rows have none.

v_gene	j_gene	d_gene	abundance	CDR3aa
TRBV12-3/TRBV12-4	TRBJ2-3	-	-	ASSFRAVSTDTQY
TRBV7-6	TRBJ2-5	-	few	ASSPRLGYQETQY
TRBV5-1	TRBJ2-7	-	many	ASSLDLGSEQY
TRBV7-2	TRBJ1-1	-	many	ASSLGASNTEAF
TRBV10-3	TRBJ2-7	-	-	AIGGNYEQY
TRBV6-2/TRBV6-3	TRBJ2-3	-	-	ASNWVSGKSTDTQY
TRBV9	TRBJ1-4	-	-	ASSVGWGREKLF
TRBV29-1	TRBJ1-2	-	many	SVDRARTGYT
TRBV7-2	TRBJ1-5	-	many	ASSLQKGRVGQPQH
TRBV5-6	TRBJ1-5	-	many	ASSLAPQNNQPQH
TRBV10-3	TRBJ2-1	-	many	AISVLGNEQF
TRBV9	TRBJ2-7	-	many	ASSGDSYEQY
TRBV24-1	TRBJ2-7	TRBD2	many	ATSGSGSYSSYEQY
TRBV12-3/TRBV12-4	TRBJ2-6	-	few	ASTAYRNSGANVLT
TRBV20-1	TRBJ2-1	-	many	SAERNEQF
TRBV5-1	TRBJ2-2	TRBD2	many	ASVLGLAASGELF
TRBV20-1	TRBJ2-3	TRBD2	many	SAYGTSGRAPDTQY
TRBV20-1	TRBJ1-2	-	many	SAPTGVIANYGYT
TRBV5-1	TRBJ1-6	-	many	ASTAGLRGRSPLH
TRBV5-6	TRBJ1-1	-	many	ASSLFVSEAF
TRBV12-3/TRBV12-4	TRBJ2-5	-	many	ASSSSHAETQY
TRBV27	TRBJ2-7	-	many	ASSWTDSYEQY
TRBV30	TRBJ2-1	TRBD2	few	AWSQPRAGAGNEQF
TRBV3-1	TRBJ2-2	-	few	ASSQEATAGELF
TRBV6-1	TRBJ2-3	-	-	ASSLHGADTQY
TRBV6-1	TRBJ2-2	-	many	ASSRLSAQNTGELF
TRBV6-5	TRBJ2-1	TRBD2	many	ASSYSLGLAVNEQF
TRBV20-1	TRBJ1-1	-	few	SAREWDWDTGTEAF
TRBV18	TRBJ2-7	-	many	ASSPRPDTYEQY
TRBV5-1	TRBJ2-5	TRBD2	-	ASSLIAGVGETQY
TRBV6-2/TRBV6-3	TRBJ2-1	TRBD2	-	ASSYAGGLGNEQF
TRBV28	TRBJ2-5	-	few	ASSSFGGRGETQY
TRBV20-1	TRBJ2-5	-	few	SARDLSQETQY
TRBV10-2	TRBJ2-1	TRBD2	many	ASSPGLASHEQF
TRBV16	TRBJ2-4	-	-	ASSPTLIGTGAALAKNIQY
TRBV18	TRBJ2-1	-	few	ASSPPKREFYNEQF
TRBV5-1	TRBJ2-7	-	many	ASSLLPTFYEQY
TRBV29-1	TRBJ2-7	-	many	SVAGIRGAYEQY
TRBV29-1	TRBJ2-5	-	-	SATWGLTETQY
TRBV3-1	TRBJ2-7	-	-	ASSQERASYEQY
TRBV5-1	TRBJ2-2	TRBD1	many	ASSRGQVNTGELF
TRBV29-1	TRBJ2-7	-	many	SAATTASYEQY
TRBV7-2	TRBJ2-3	TRBD2	many	ASRGLAGMDTQY
TRBV29-1	TRBJ2-7	-	-	SVLTPRTLSYEQY
TRBV3-1	TRBJ2-2	TRBD2	few	ASSQTSGPAGELF
TRBV20-1	TRBJ2-1	TRBD1	few	SALGTGFYNEQF
TRBV20-1	TRBJ2-7	TRBD2	few	SVWTSGRPEQY
TRBV5-1	TRBJ2-7	-	many	ASKYWDGPDEQY
TRBV4-1	TRBJ2-1	TRBD1	-	ARPLRRQGYNEQF
TRBV11-1	TRBJ2-1	TRBD1	-	ASSSPRQGFSYNEQF
TRBV5-1	TRBJ2-7	TRBD2	many	ASSLAMGLAEYEQY